The T cell receptor (beta chain) under discussion was sequenced for a study of CD8 T cells in Susac syndrome. As regards this clonotype: The antigen remains undetermined.

Notes on the study in general: Regarding the TCR sequencing and HLA analysis, the study admitted that a relatively small number of individuals were involved.

With random hexamers, about 0.45 to 1 ug RNA was reverse transcribed. Across 54 Vbeta and 13 Jbeta, immunoSEQ multiplex PCR amplified TCR beta CDR3. TCRdb itself ran the immunoSEQ multiplex PCR reads through MiXCR, one entry per CDR3 protein. The data show just over 150,000 distinct CDR3 sequences, 95% seen once. Peripheral blood CD8+ and CD4+ T cells were profiled by TCR beta sequencing. TEMRA cells were FACS-enriched, with CD8+ and CD4+ T cells isolated negatively. Germline CDR1 and CDR2: LGHDT and YNNKEL (reference sequence). The CDR3 is 16 residues long. Unmatched junction bases numbered 5, after V lost 1 base and J lost 4 bases.

This receptor was taken from a human donor with multiple sclerosis. The V gene is TRBV3-1, the J gene TRBJ2-1; 9 nucleotides align to TRBD2. Sequenced sample: CD8+ T cells from PBMCs. The CDR3 sequence: CASSQGAGGPYNEQFF. CDR3 coding DNA: TGTGCCAGCAGCCAAGGTGCGGGGGGGCCGTACAATGAGCAGTTCTTC.